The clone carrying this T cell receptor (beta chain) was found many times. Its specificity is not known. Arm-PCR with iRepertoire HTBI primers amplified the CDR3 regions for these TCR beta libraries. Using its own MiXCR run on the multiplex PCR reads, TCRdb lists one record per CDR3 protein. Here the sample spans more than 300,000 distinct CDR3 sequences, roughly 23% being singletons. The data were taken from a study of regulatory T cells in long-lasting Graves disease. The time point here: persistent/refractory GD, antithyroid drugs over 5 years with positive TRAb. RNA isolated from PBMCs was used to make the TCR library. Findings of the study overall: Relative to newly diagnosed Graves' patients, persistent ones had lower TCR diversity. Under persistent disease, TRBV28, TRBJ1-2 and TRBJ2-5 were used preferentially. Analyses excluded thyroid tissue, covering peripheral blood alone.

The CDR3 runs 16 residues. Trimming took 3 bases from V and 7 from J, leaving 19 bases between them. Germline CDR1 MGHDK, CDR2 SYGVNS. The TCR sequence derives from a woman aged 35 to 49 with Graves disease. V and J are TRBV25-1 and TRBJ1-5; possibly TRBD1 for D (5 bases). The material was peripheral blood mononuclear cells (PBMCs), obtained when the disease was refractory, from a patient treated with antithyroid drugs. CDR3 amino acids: CASSDSRGTARQPQHF. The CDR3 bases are TGTGCCAGCAGTGATTCGCGGGGCACCGCAAGGCAGCCCCAGCATTTT.